The 6 T cell receptor beta chains in this list originate from one sample, sequenced in a study of shared clonotypes between healthy human individuals. Produced via immunoSEQ multiplex PCR; TCRdb's table is partial and in-frame only. The table has 1.5 million to 1.9 million clones, under 99% seen once; the top ten hold about 0.42%. Sequencing was done on a sample of naive CD4+ T cells sorted from blood. Subset of the sample: CD45RA+ positively selected. These receptor sequences come from a man aged 30 to 45 in good health.

This clone is a singleton in its sample. This chain links TRBV10-1 with TRBJ1-2; unclear D gene. Germline V CDR1 and CDR2: WNHNN, SYGVQD (reference sequence). The CDR3 loop spans 13 amino acids. The V end was cut by 0 bases, the J end by 8 bases, with 10 bases between. This chain's CDR3 is CASSESTRAGYTF. The CDR3 DNA is TGCGCCAGCAGTGAGTCAACTAGGGCCGGCTACACCTTC.

The rearrangement joins TRBV18 to TRBJ2-1; the match to TRBD2 covers 12 bases. Germline V gene data show CDR1 as KGHSH and CDR2 as LQKENI. CDR3 length: 15 amino acids. V was pared by 3 bases and J by 6 bases, with 3 bases of the junction left unmatched. CDR3 DNA sequence: TGTGCCAGCTCACCCGGACTAGCGGGGATCAATGAGCAGTTCTTC. It specifies CASSPGLAGINEQFF.

The gene calls are TRBV28 and TRBJ1-2; weak D call: TRBD1 (5 bases). V was clipped by 6 bases and J by 3 bases, with 8 bases between them. CDR3 length: 12 residues. Looked up from germline, CDR1 is MDHEN and CDR2 is SYDVKM. The CDR3 reads CASRQEDYGYTF. The CDR3 nucleotides are TGTGCCAGCAGACAGGAGGACTATGGCTACACCTTC.

The CDR3 here is CASSEIRGVAEQFF. The DNA of the CDR3 is TGTGCCAGCAGTGAAATACGTGGCGTGGCTGAGCAGTTCTTC. The chain uses TRBV2 and TRBJ2-1; D is ambiguous. V was shortened by 2 bases and J by 9 bases, with 14 bases between the two germline ends. Germline V gene sequence: CDR1 SNHLY, CDR2 FYNNEI. The CDR3 has 14 amino acids.

The V and J genes are TRBV6-7 and TRBJ2-3; 9 bases fit TRBD2. TRBV6-7 is filed as an ORF, its function uncertain. The CDR3 totals 19 residues. V trimming: 0 bases; J trimming: 0 bases; junction bases outside the gene matches: 10. This CDR3 is CASSYSIGGRAHSTDTQYF. CDR3 in DNA: TGTGCCAGCAGTTACTCGATTGGCGGGAGGGCCCATAGCACAGATACGCAGTATTTT.

This rearrangement joins TRBV30 to TRBJ1-1, with no clear D. The CDR3 has 13 amino acids. V lost 2 bases and J 5 bases, leaving 12 bases between the germline ends. Germline V gene lookup returns CDR1 GTSNPN and CDR2 SVGIG (reference sequence). In nucleotides, the CDR3 is TGTGCCTGGAGTCGGCAGTCGAGTACTGAAGCTTTCTTT. This codes for CAWSRQSSTEAFF.